This TCR beta chain comes out of a study of T cell responses to AZD1222 COVID-19 vaccine. This CDR3 has 15 amino acids. Germline CDR1 is LGHDT and CDR2 is YNNKEL (reference sequence). Deletions cut 4 bases from V and 1 base from J, with 10 bases between. Assay: immunoSEQ multiplex PCR; the TCRdb copy retains only in-frame clones and omits some. The sample consists of approximately 150,000 clones, roughly 86% of them appearing once. In this sample, this clone turned up a few times. The TCR sequence derives from an adult who received the AZD1222 COVID-19 vaccine. The source material was peripheral blood, sampled 28 days after the second AZD1222 dose. The genes are TRBV3-1 (or the pseudogene TRBV3-2) and TRBJ2-2, with D possibly being TRBD1 (5 bases). CDR3 sequence (DNA): TGTGCCAGCAGCCGGGGCAGTCAGAACACCGGGGAGCTGTTTTTT. Its protein is CASSRGSQNTGELFF.